One sample yielded the 23 T cell receptor beta chains listed below, sequenced in a study of patients and donors after allogeneic stem cell transplantation. Each CDR3 protein gets one entry after TCRdb re-called the RT-PCR reads with MiXCR. Of roughly 940,000 distinct CDR3 sequences listed, 15% to 20% are singletons. The specimen was blood, either unsorted or a sorted T cell fraction (not recorded which). The receptors here all came from a human donor who was either an allogeneic HSCT recipient or a stem cell or donor lymphocyte infusion donor (not recorded which). It is not recorded whose cells these are; they may come from a transplant donor.

The chain combines TRBV5-4 with TRBJ1-1; the match to TRBD1 covers 7 bases. The CDR3 has 17 amino acids. Germline CDR1 SGHNT, CDR2 YYREEE (reference sequence). The junction had 18 bases not matched to a gene; V was cut back by 3 bases and J by 7 bases. Here the CDR3 reads CASSSRDRELNLGEAFF. CDR3 DNA sequence: TGTGCCAGCAGCTCCCGTGACAGGGAGCTCAATCTCGGTGAAGCTTTCTTT.

The chain is built from TRBV5-4 and TRBJ2-5, with D uncertain. Germline assignment: CDR1 SGHNT and CDR2 YYREEE (reference sequence). V dropped 5 bases and J dropped 1 base, with 12 bases sitting between them. CDR3 length equals 14 residues. CDR3 sequence reads: CASRDGPLQETQYF. As DNA, the CDR3 is TGTGCCAGCAGGGACGGGCCACTCCAAGAGACCCAGTACTTC.

V is TRBV3-1 and J is TRBJ1-4; D call uncertain. Germline V gene data show CDR1 as LGHDT and CDR2 as YNNKEL (reference sequence). The CDR3 runs 13 residues. V was pared by 2 bases and J by 8 bases, with 9 bases between. Here the CDR3 DNA reads TGTGCCAGCAGCCAATCGTCAGGAGAAAAACTGTTTTTT. Translating gives CASSQSSGEKLFF.

This clonotype was observed a few times. The chain combines TRBV12-3 or TRBV12-4 with TRBJ2-2, with TRBD1 as a possible D gene (5 bases). Trimming removed 7 bases at V and 4 bases at J, with 19 bases between. The CDR3 length is 16 residues. The CDR3 DNA reads TGTGCCAGCACCGCCCGAGCCCGGACAACCACCGGGGAGCTGTTTTTT. Translation: CASTARARTTTGELFF.

V gene TRBV9 combines with J gene TRBJ2-2, with no clear D. Germline CDR1 and CDR2: SGDLS and YYNGEE. Trimming removed 3 bases at V and 2 bases at J, with 5 bases between. There are 13 residues in the CDR3. CDR3 loop: CASSDFNTGELFF. For the CDR3, the DNA is TGTGCCAGCAGCGACTTTAACACCGGGGAGCTGTTTTTT.

The chain is built from TRBV4-2 and TRBJ2-7; D ambiguous. CDR1 and CDR2 (germline): LGHNA, YNFKEQ. The germline V and J ends were trimmed by 1 base and 2 bases, with 18 bases remaining between them. The CDR3 runs to 17 residues. CDR3 nucleotide sequence: TGTGCCAGCAGCCAAGGGGGTCTCCAGGACGTAGCCTACGAGCAGTACTTC. As protein: CASSQGGLQDVAYEQYF.

The V and J genes are TRBV30 and TRBJ2-7; D is uncertain. Trimming took off 0 bases at V and 0 bases at J, with 15 bases between the two ends. This CDR3 comprises 16 residues. Germline-derived CDR1 and CDR2 are GTSNPN and SVGIG (reference sequence). CDR3 coding DNA: TGTGCCTGGAGTGTACGTATCCTGCCGAGCTCCTACGAGCAGTACTTC. Protein: CAWSVRILPSSYEQYF.

V usage is TRBV28 and J usage is TRBJ2-1, with a possible D match to TRBD1 (5 bases). V was trimmed by 6 bases and J by 0 bases, leaving 18 bases between them. The CDR3 covers 17 residues. Germline CDR1 MDHEN, CDR2 SYDVKM. The DNA for the CDR3 is TGTGCCAGCAGCCAATTAATTACAGGTAGCTCCTACAATGAGCAGTTCTTC. Residues: CASSQLITGSSYNEQFF.

This clonotype came up many times. The CDR3 region is CASSLSKSTDTQYF. The CDR3 DNA sequence: TGTGCCAGCAGTTTGTCAAAAAGCACAGATACGCAGTATTTT. The chain combines TRBV12-3 or TRBV12-4 with TRBJ2-3, with D unresolved. CDR3 length equals 14 residues. Trimming shortened V by 3 bases and J by 0 bases, and 7 bases separated the two germline ends.

The gene calls are TRBV10-3 and TRBJ1-2; perhaps TRBD1 as D (5 bases). Germline V lookup: CDR1 ENHRY, CDR2 SYGVKD. With 11 bases removed from V and 7 bases from J, the gap between germline ends came to 17 bases. This CDR3 contains 12 residues. The CDR3 DNA is TGTGCCGCCGCGGGGGGGTCTAGTGGCTACACCTTC. Protein sequence: CAAAGGSSGYTF.

This chain joins TRBV5-1 and TRBJ2-5; D is uncertain. The germline CDR1 and CDR2 sequences are SGHRS and YFSETQ. This CDR3 spans 11 amino acids. The V and J ends lost 4 bases and 3 bases respectively, with 4 bases between them. CDR3 amino acids: CASSNEETQYF. CDR3 nucleotide sequence: TGCGCCAGCAGCAATGAAGAGACCCAGTACTTC.

The V call is TRBV7-6, the J call TRBJ2-2, with no clear D. CDR3 size: 13 residues. Germline CDR1 is SGHVS and CDR2 is FNYEAQ. V shed 11 bases and J shed 0 bases, with 10 bases lying between them. This chain's CDR3 is CAGIGANTGELFF. The CDR3 DNA is TGTGCCGGGATTGGGGCGAACACCGGGGAGCTGTTTTTT.

The chain couples TRBV30 to TRBJ1-5; perhaps TRBD1 as D (5 bases). V dropped 1 base and J dropped 11 bases, with 15 bases sitting between them. The germline V gene has CDR1 GTSNPN and CDR2 SVGIG (reference sequence). The CDR3 is made up of 13 amino acids. The CDR3 region has the DNA TGTGCCTGGAGTGAGGGGACCGGAGATGCCCAGCATTTT. It encodes CAWSEGTGDAQHF.

The CDR3 loop reads CASSATPEAFF. CDR3 nucleotide sequence: TGTGCCAGCAGTGCCACCCCTGAAGCTTTCTTT. The V gene is TRBV6-4, the J gene TRBJ1-1; D unclear. The germline gives CDR1 MRHNA, CDR2 SNTAGT. The CDR3 consists of 11 residues. V was shortened by 4 bases and J by 6 bases, with 6 bases between the two germline ends.

This rearrangement joins TRBV7-9 to TRBJ1-1, with D unclear. CDR3 length: 14 residues. The V end was cut by 2 bases, the J end by 1 base, with 8 bases between. Germline assignment: CDR1 SEHNR and CDR2 FQNEAQ (reference sequence). The CDR3 DNA follows: TGTGCCAGCAGCTTACGGCCGCCGAACACTGAAGCTTTCTTT. As protein: CASSLRPPNTEAFF.

V usage is TRBV6-2 or TRBV6-3 and J usage is TRBJ1-1; TRBD1 might be the D (5 bases). The CDR3 is 16 amino acids. CDR1 and CDR2 from the germline V gene are MNHEY and SVGEGT. Trimming left V 0 bases short and J 0 bases short, with 11 bases between. CDR3 bases: TGTGCCAGCAGTTACTCGTTGCGACAGATGAACACTGAAGCTTTCTTT. It is translated as CASSYSLRQMNTEAFF.

This clonotype was counted many times. Mismatch with germline at one junction end may stem from a read error. The chain uses TRBV5-1 and TRBJ2-7, with D perhaps matching TRBD1 (5 bases). This CDR3 comprises 12 residues. Per germline, CDR1 SGHRS and CDR2 YFSETQ. The CDR3 sequence is CASSSDSYEQYF. In DNA form, the CDR3 reads TGTGCCAGCAGCTCCGACAGCTACGAGCAGTACTTC.

The rearrangement joins TRBV20-1 to TRBJ2-1, with 13 bases identical to TRBD2. In germline, CDR1 is DFQATT, CDR2 SNEGSKA (reference sequence). V lost 5 bases and J lost 8; bases outside the gene matches: 6. This CDR3 contains 14 residues. CDR3 in amino acids: CSAHTSGRAYEQFF. The CDR3 nucleotides read TGCAGTGCTCATACTAGCGGGAGGGCCTATGAGCAGTTCTTC.

This sequence joins TRBV27 and TRBJ1-5, with D maybe TRBD1 (5 bases). There are 15 residues in the CDR3. Trimming cost V 6 bases and J 6 bases, with 18 bases left between them. Germline values: CDR1 MNHEY, CDR2 SMNVEV (reference sequence). CDR3 sequence: CASRKQGKGLQPQHF. CDR3 bases: TGTGCCAGCAGAAAGCAGGGTAAGGGCCTTCAGCCCCAGCATTTT.

This clonotype showed up just a few times. The rearrangement links TRBV5-1 to TRBJ1-5; 9 bases align to TRBD1. The J segment lost 7 bases and the V segment lost 0 bases, leaving 5 bases of the junction unmatched. Germline CDR1 is SGHRS and CDR2 is YFSETQ. The CDR3 sequence is 15 residues long. The CDR3 DNA follows: TGCGCCAGCAGCTTGGGGGACAGGGTAGAGCAGCCCCAGCATTTT. This translates into CASSLGDRVEQPQHF.

This clonotype appeared a few times. The V call is TRBV7-2, the J call TRBJ1-2; unclear D gene. Germline CDR1 SGHTA, CDR2 FQGNSA. With 0 bases removed from V and 3 bases from J, the gap between germline ends came to 11 bases. This CDR3 comprises 15 residues. CDR3 bases: TGTGCCAGCAGCTTAGCTCTGGGCCTCGACTATGGCTACACCTTC. This codes for CASSLALGLDYGYTF.

This clonotype has a handful of counts. This rearrangement joins TRBV2 to TRBJ2-1; tentatively, D is TRBD1 or TRBD2 (5 bases each). CDR1 is SNHLY, CDR2 FYNNEI, per germline. The ends were cut back, 5 bases at V and 2 bases at J, with 13 bases in the middle. This CDR3 is 15 amino acids long. In nucleotides, the CDR3 is TGTGCCAGCAGTTACCGGGACGCCACCTACAATGAGCAGTTCTTC. Translation: CASSYRDATYNEQFF.

This clonotype was seen repeatedly, ten times or more. This sequence joins TRBV12-3 or TRBV12-4 and TRBJ2-7; TRBD2 matches at 11 bases. The CDR3 covers 14 residues. V lost 7 bases to trimming and J lost 6 bases; unmatched junction nucleotides: 8. Here the CDR3 DNA reads TGTGCCAGCACTTTGACTAGCGGGATTCCCGAGCAGTACTTC. Translated, it gives CASTLTSGIPEQYF.